This is a list of T cell receptor beta chains from one sample in a study of regulatory T cells in long-lasting Graves disease. TCRdb recomputed calls from the multiplex PCR reads with MiXCR, one row per CDR3 protein. Seen here are about 470,000 distinct CDR3 sequences, about a fifth observed once, and the top ten hold 6.5% to 10%. The sample here was peripheral blood mononuclear cells (PBMCs), taken when the disease was refractory, from a patient treated with antithyroid drugs. These receptors originate from a female donor with Graves disease. CDR3s include the opening cysteine and the closing phenylalanine or tryptophan. The D gene is left open where the match is weak. Some rows have no size entry. The others give once, few or many, or a class for an expanded clone.

CDR3 | DNA | J | size | V | D
CSVEWGYRAEAFF | TGCAGCGTTGAATGGGGGTATAGGGCTGAAGCTTTCTTT | TRBJ1-1 | NA | TRBV29-1 | NA
CASSLRMGGKRETQYF | TGTGCCAGCAGTCTACGTATGGGGGGTAAAAGGGAGACCCAATACTTC | TRBJ2-5 | many | TRBV28 | NA
CASSVVREGEKLFF | TGTGCCAGCAGTGTAGTAAGGGAGGGAGAAAAACTGTTTTTT | TRBJ1-4 | many | TRBV6-1 | NA
CAISRDRTYEQYF | TGTGCCATCAGTCGCGACAGGACCTACGAGCAGTACTTC | TRBJ2-7 | NA | TRBV10-3 | NA
CASTLDRDTEAFF | TGTGCCAGCACCCTCGACAGGGACACTGAAGCTTTCTTT | TRBJ1-1 | few | TRBV7-9 | TRBD1
CASSQGTSGNGEQFF | TGCGCCAGCAGCCAAGGGACTAGCGGGAATGGTGAGCAGTTCTTC | TRBJ2-1 | NA | TRBV4-3 | TRBD2
CASSFIAGNTIYF | TGTGCCAGCAGTTTTATAGCTGGAAACACCATATATTTT | TRBJ1-3 | NA | TRBV12-3/TRBV12-4 | NA
CASSARGAITEAFF | TGTGCCAGCAGTGCACGGGGGGCGATCACTGAAGCTTTCTTT | TRBJ1-1 | many | TRBV28 | NA
CASSQVGGGSDTQYF | TGTGCCAGCAGCCAAGTAGGAGGGGGATCAGATACGCAGTATTTT | TRBJ2-3 | NA | TRBV3-1 | NA
CASSPEIGHRGELFF | TGTGCCAGCAGCCCGGAAATTGGGCATCGTGGGGAGCTGTTTTTT | TRBJ2-2 | many | TRBV5-4 | NA
CSATLNNEQFF | TGCAGCGCGACTCTTAACAATGAGCAGTTCTTC | TRBJ2-1 | NA | TRBV29-1 | NA
CASSFSGVSNQPQHF | TGTGCCAGCAGTTTTAGCGGGGTAAGCAATCAGCCCCAGCATTTT | TRBJ1-5 | few | TRBV27 | NA
CASSLGLAGAEQYF | TGTGCCAGCAGCCTCGGACTAGCGGGAGCTGAGCAGTACTTC | TRBJ2-7 | many | TRBV3-1 | TRBD2
CASSPPLAGVSGELFF | TGTGCCAGCTCACCACCTCTAGCGGGAGTTTCCGGGGAGCTGTTTTTT | TRBJ2-2 | NA | TRBV18 | TRBD2
CASSEGPIIRGETQYF | TGTGCCAGCAGTGAAGGGCCCATTATAAGAGGAGAGACCCAGTACTTC | TRBJ2-5 | NA | TRBV6-1 | NA
CASRATGGGYEQYF | TGTGCCAGCAGGGCGACAGGGGGCGGTTACGAGCAGTACTTC | TRBJ2-7 | few | TRBV5-6 | TRBD1
CSASYPDSNNYGYTF | TGCAGTGCTAGCTACCCCGACAGTAATAACTATGGCTACACCTTC | TRBJ1-2 | few | TRBV20-1 | NA
CASDAGTAYEQYF | TGTGCCAGCGACGCCGGGACAGCCTACGAGCAGTACTTC | TRBJ2-7 | many | TRBV28 | TRBD1
CSARGDTEHTQYF | TGCAGTGCTCGAGGGGACACTGAACATACGCAGTATTTT | TRBJ2-3 | NA | TRBV20-1 | NA
CASSPPGGAIGTEAFF | TGCGCCAGCAGCCCGCCGGGCGGGGCAATCGGGACTGAAGCTTTCTTT | TRBJ1-1 | many | TRBV5-1 | NA
CAYDRAWGDTEAFF | TGTGCCTATGACAGGGCATGGGGTGACACTGAAGCTTTCTTT | TRBJ1-1 | many | TRBV18 | TRBD1
CTSSLASVMNTEAFF | TGTACCAGCAGCTTAGCGTCGGTTATGAACACTGAAGCTTTCTTT | TRBJ1-1 | few | TRBV7-8 | NA
CASSRRAGAQETQYF | TGTGCCAGCAGCCGGAGGGCGGGGGCACAAGAGACCCAGTACTTC | TRBJ2-5 | NA | TRBV9 | NA
CASSRTTYEQYF | TGTGCCAGCAGCCGGACAACCTACGAGCAGTACTTC | TRBJ2-7 | many | TRBV28 | NA